This is a list of T cell receptor beta chains from one sample in a study of control samples from healthy donors and cancer patients. Method: immunoSEQ multiplex PCR; TCRdb's copy keeps in-frame clones and lacks some. In the table there are 100,000 to 150,000 clones, about 95% of which are singletons. Input material: blood. These receptor sequences come from a man in his thirties or forties in good health. Each CDR3 is given with its conserved first and last residue. The D gene is left open where the match is weak. Size values are once, few and many counts, or a class for expanded clones, and some rows have none.

clone_size: .; d_call: TRBD1; v_call: TRBV5-8; j_call: TRBJ2-7; cdr3_nt: TGTGCCAGCAGCTTGGCCGGGACAGGGTTCTACGAGCAGTACTTC; cdr3_aa: CASSLAGTGFYEQYF
clone_size: .; d_call: .; v_call: TRBV27; j_call: TRBJ2-1; cdr3_nt: TGTGCCAGCAGTTTATATAGTCCCCGCGGCGGGAATGAGCAGTTCTTC; cdr3_aa: CASSLYSPRGGNEQFF
clone_size: .; d_call: .; v_call: TRBV7-9; j_call: TRBJ2-5; cdr3_nt: TGTGCCAGCAGCTTATTACAGCCCGCCGGAAGCTCTCAAGAGACCCAGTACTTC; cdr3_aa: CASSLLQPAGSSQETQYF
clone_size: .; d_call: .; v_call: TRBV5-1; j_call: TRBJ1-4; cdr3_nt: TGCGCCAGCGCGGTAATGCCTAATGAAAAACTGTTTTTT; cdr3_aa: CASAVMPNEKLFF
clone_size: .; d_call: .; v_call: TRBV20-1; j_call: TRBJ2-7; cdr3_nt: TGCAGTGCTAGTAGCAGGGTCTACGAGCAGTACTTC; cdr3_aa: CSASSRVYEQYF
clone_size: .; d_call: .; v_call: TRBV12-3/TRBV12-4; j_call: TRBJ2-7; cdr3_nt: TGTGCCAGCAGGGGACCGATCTACGAGCAGTACTTC; cdr3_aa: CASRGPIYEQYF
clone_size: .; d_call: .; v_call: TRBV29-1; j_call: TRBJ2-1; cdr3_nt: TGCAGCGTTGAGGACCACAATGAGCAGTTCTTC; cdr3_aa: CSVEDHNEQFF
clone_size: .; d_call: TRBD2; v_call: TRBV7-9; j_call: TRBJ2-2; cdr3_nt: TGTGCCAGCAGCTTCTGGGGTAGCGGGGCCGGCGGGGAGCTGTTTTTT; cdr3_aa: CASSFWGSGAGGELFF
clone_size: .; d_call: TRBD2; v_call: TRBV27; j_call: TRBJ2-1; cdr3_nt: TGTGCCAGCACCCCTAGCGGGGTTCTATACAATGAGCAGTTCTTC; cdr3_aa: CASTPSGVLYNEQFF
clone_size: .; d_call: TRBD1; v_call: TRBV28; j_call: TRBJ1-2; cdr3_nt: TGTGCCAGCAGTGGACGGACAGGGAGAGGCTACACCTTC; cdr3_aa: CASSGRTGRGYTF
clone_size: .; d_call: .; v_call: TRBV14; j_call: TRBJ2-2; cdr3_nt: TGTGCCAGCAGCCAAGATGGGGGTCCCGGGGAGCTGTTTTTT; cdr3_aa: CASSQDGGPGELFF
clone_size: .; d_call: .; v_call: TRBV4-1; j_call: TRBJ2-7; cdr3_nt: TGCGCCAGCAGCCAAGCGCGGGGGCCCTCCTACGAGCAGTACTTC; cdr3_aa: CASSQARGPSYEQYF
clone_size: .; d_call: TRBD1; v_call: TRBV29-1; j_call: TRBJ2-7; cdr3_nt: TGCAGCGTTGGGGACAGTACATACGAGCAGTACTTC; cdr3_aa: CSVGDSTYEQYF
clone_size: once; d_call: .; v_call: TRBV6-6; j_call: TRBJ2-7; cdr3_nt: TGTGCCAGCAGGCCCGAGACAGCACGGGGGGAGCAGTACTTC; cdr3_aa: CASRPETARGEQYF
clone_size: .; d_call: TRBD1; v_call: TRBV28; j_call: TRBJ1-2; cdr3_nt: TGTGCCAGCAGAGCGGGACAGAACTATGGCTACACCTTC; cdr3_aa: CASRAGQNYGYTF
clone_size: .; d_call: .; v_call: TRBV7-9; j_call: TRBJ1-4; cdr3_nt: TGTGCCAGCAGCCTCGACAGAGCTAATGAAAAACTGTTTTTT; cdr3_aa: CASSLDRANEKLFF
clone_size: .; d_call: TRBD1; v_call: TRBV7-2; j_call: TRBJ1-6; cdr3_nt: TGTGCCAGCAGCTTAACAGGGGTAAATTCACCCCTCCACTTT; cdr3_aa: CASSLTGVNSPLHF
clone_size: .; d_call: TRBD1; v_call: TRBV15; j_call: TRBJ1-5; cdr3_nt: TGTGCCACCAACGAGGGGGCCCGTAGCAATCAGCCCCAGCATTTT; cdr3_aa: CATNEGARSNQPQHF
clone_size: .; d_call: .; v_call: TRBV21-1; j_call: TRBJ1-5; cdr3_nt: TGTGCCAGCAGCAAAAAGACGGCGGAGGGCAATCAGCCCCAGCATTTT; cdr3_aa: CASSKKTAEGNQPQHF
clone_size: .; d_call: .; v_call: TRBV7-9; j_call: TRBJ1-5; cdr3_nt: TGTGCCAGCAGCGCGACGGATAGCAATCAGCCCCAGCATTTT; cdr3_aa: CASSATDSNQPQHF
clone_size: .; d_call: .; v_call: TRBV11-2; j_call: TRBJ2-2; cdr3_nt: TGTGCCAGCAGCTTAACTAACACCGGGGAGCTGTTTTTT; cdr3_aa: CASSLTNTGELFF
clone_size: .; d_call: .; v_call: TRBV2; j_call: TRBJ2-1; cdr3_nt: TGTGCCAGCAGAGACTACAATGAGCAGTTCTTC; cdr3_aa: CASRDYNEQFF
clone_size: once; d_call: .; v_call: TRBV4-1; j_call: TRBJ2-3; cdr3_nt: TGCGCCAGCAGCCAACCGGGTTCCCAGGGGCCATCGCGCGATACGCAGTATTTT; cdr3_aa: CASSQPGSQGPSRDTQYF
clone_size: .; d_call: .; v_call: TRBV5-1; j_call: TRBJ2-1; cdr3_nt: TGCGCCAGCAGCCCAGGCCCGGGGAGGAATGAGCAGTTCTTC; cdr3_aa: CASSPGPGRNEQFF
clone_size: .; d_call: TRBD2; v_call: TRBV25-1; j_call: TRBJ2-1; cdr3_nt: TGTGCCAGCAGTGACGCAGCGGGGGCCCCCTACAATGAGCAGTTCTTC; cdr3_aa: CASSDAAGAPYNEQFF
clone_size: .; d_call: .; v_call: TRBV18; j_call: TRBJ1-6; cdr3_nt: TGTGCCAGCTCACCCTCTAATAATTCACCCCTCCACTTT; cdr3_aa: CASSPSNNSPLHF
clone_size: .; d_call: .; v_call: TRBV12-3/TRBV12-4; j_call: TRBJ1-2; cdr3_nt: TGTGCCAGCAGTTTAGGCGATCCGGGAGGCTACACCTTC; cdr3_aa: CASSLGDPGGYTF
clone_size: .; d_call: .; v_call: TRBV4-3; j_call: TRBJ2-1; cdr3_nt: TGCGCCAGCAGCCAAGCCACCTACAATGAGCAGTTCTTC; cdr3_aa: CASSQATYNEQFF
clone_size: .; d_call: TRBD1; v_call: TRBV28; j_call: TRBJ1-1; cdr3_nt: TGTGCCAGCAGCGGAACAGGGGGATGGACTGAAGCTTTCTTT; cdr3_aa: CASSGTGGWTEAFF
clone_size: .; d_call: .; v_call: TRBV18; j_call: TRBJ1-4; cdr3_nt: TGTGCCAGCTCATCGGGGGCCCGTAATGAAAAACTGTTTTTT; cdr3_aa: CASSSGARNEKLFF
clone_size: .; d_call: TRBD1; v_call: TRBV24-1; j_call: TRBJ2-2; cdr3_nt: TGTGCCACCAGCGGAAGGGACAGCAACACCGGGGAGCTGTTTTTT; cdr3_aa: CATSGRDSNTGELFF
clone_size: .; d_call: .; v_call: TRBV9; j_call: TRBJ1-2; cdr3_nt: TGTGCCAGCAGCGTAGTTGGCTACACCTTC; cdr3_aa: CASSVVGYTF
clone_size: once; d_call: TRBD2; v_call: TRBV19; j_call: TRBJ2-3; cdr3_nt: TGTGCCAGTAGTATAGATCCCCGGCGGGGGGGGACAGATACGCAGTATTTT; cdr3_aa: CASSIDPRRGGTDTQYF
clone_size: .; d_call: .; v_call: TRBV29-1; j_call: TRBJ1-2; cdr3_nt: TGCAGCGTTGAAACCCAGGGCTTGGGCTACACCTTC; cdr3_aa: CSVETQGLGYTF
clone_size: .; d_call: TRBD2; v_call: TRBV7-9; j_call: TRBJ2-2; cdr3_nt: TGTGCCAGCAGCGAGGGACTAGCTGGTTCGACCGGGGAGCTGTTTTTT; cdr3_aa: CASSEGLAGSTGELFF
clone_size: .; d_call: .; v_call: TRBV7-3; j_call: TRBJ2-7; cdr3_nt: TGTGCCAGCAGCGAGTTCGAGGCGCCGGCCTACGAGCAGTACTTC; cdr3_aa: CASSEFEAPAYEQYF
clone_size: .; d_call: .; v_call: TRBV6-2/TRBV6-3; j_call: TRBJ1-1; cdr3_nt: TGTGCCAGCAGTTTCTCCCCCGGTCGGCCTGAAGCTTTCTTT; cdr3_aa: CASSFSPGRPEAFF
clone_size: .; d_call: TRBD1; v_call: TRBV6-2/TRBV6-3; j_call: TRBJ1-5; cdr3_nt: TGTGCCAGCAGTTCCCCCAGGGGGCAACGTCAGCCCCAGCATTTT; cdr3_aa: CASSSPRGQRQPQHF
clone_size: .; d_call: .; v_call: TRBV30; j_call: TRBJ1-1; cdr3_nt: TGTGCCTGGAGTGTTCGGGGGAACACTGAAGCTTTCTTT; cdr3_aa: CAWSVRGNTEAFF
clone_size: .; d_call: .; v_call: TRBV3-1/TRBV3-2; j_call: TRBJ1-6; cdr3_nt: TGTGCCAGCAGCCAAGCAGGGTTGGCCACCGAACAAACACCCCTCCACTTT; cdr3_aa: CASSQAGLATEQTPLHF
clone_size: .; d_call: .; v_call: TRBV7-8; j_call: TRBJ2-3; cdr3_nt: TGTGCCAGCAGCTTAGCCGAGGTGACGCAGTATTTT; cdr3_aa: CASSLAEVTQYF
clone_size: .; d_call: .; v_call: TRBV9; j_call: TRBJ1-1; cdr3_nt: TGTGCCAGCAGCTCAACAGGGCCGGGGATGGGAGCTTTCTTT; cdr3_aa: CASSSTGPGMGAFF
clone_size: .; d_call: .; v_call: TRBV5-1; j_call: TRBJ2-7; cdr3_nt: TGCGCCAGCAGCCCCCACGTGGCCTCTTACGAGCAGTACTTC; cdr3_aa: CASSPHVASYEQYF
clone_size: .; d_call: .; v_call: TRBV27; j_call: TRBJ1-2; cdr3_nt: TGTGCCAGCAGGCCCCGGACAGCGTTCTATGGCTACACCTTC; cdr3_aa: CASRPRTAFYGYTF
clone_size: .; d_call: TRBD1; v_call: TRBV30; j_call: TRBJ1-2; cdr3_nt: TGTGCCTGGAGTCGGGACAGGGGATATGGCTACACCTTC; cdr3_aa: CAWSRDRGYGYTF
clone_size: .; d_call: .; v_call: TRBV5-4; j_call: TRBJ1-6; cdr3_nt: TGTGCCAGCAGCTTGAAGCCGGGGGCTAATTCACCCCTCCACTTT; cdr3_aa: CASSLKPGANSPLHF
clone_size: .; d_call: .; v_call: TRBV29-1; j_call: TRBJ1-2; cdr3_nt: TGCAGCGTTGATGGAAGCTGGACTAACTATGGCTACACCTTC; cdr3_aa: CSVDGSWTNYGYTF
clone_size: .; d_call: .; v_call: TRBV6-5; j_call: TRBJ2-2; cdr3_nt: TGTGCCAACCGACTAGGGAACACCGGGGAGCTGTTTTTT; cdr3_aa: CANRLGNTGELFF
clone_size: .; d_call: .; v_call: TRBV7-9; j_call: TRBJ1-5; cdr3_nt: TGTGCCAGCAGCTTAGGTGGCAGCGATCAGCCCCAGCATTTT; cdr3_aa: CASSLGGSDQPQHF
clone_size: .; d_call: TRBD2; v_call: TRBV5-4; j_call: TRBJ2-1; cdr3_nt: TGTGCCAGCAGCTTGGCACTAGCGGGGGGGCGAGGTGAGCAGTTCTTC; cdr3_aa: CASSLALAGGRGEQFF
clone_size: .; d_call: .; v_call: TRBV5-6; j_call: TRBJ2-1; cdr3_nt: TGTGCCAGCAGCACCCCCCGCGGGTACAATGAGCAGTTCTTC; cdr3_aa: CASSTPRGYNEQFF